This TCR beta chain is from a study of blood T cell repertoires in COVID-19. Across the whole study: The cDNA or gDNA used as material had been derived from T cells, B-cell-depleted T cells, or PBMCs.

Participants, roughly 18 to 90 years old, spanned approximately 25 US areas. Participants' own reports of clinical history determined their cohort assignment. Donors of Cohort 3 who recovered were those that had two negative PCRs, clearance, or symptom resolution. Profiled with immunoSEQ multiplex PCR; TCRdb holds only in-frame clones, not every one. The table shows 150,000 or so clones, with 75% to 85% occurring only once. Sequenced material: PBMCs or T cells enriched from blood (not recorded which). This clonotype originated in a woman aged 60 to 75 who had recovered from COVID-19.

CDR3 sequence (DNA): TGTGCCAGCAGTTTAAGTCTCCGCGGGCAGCAGTACTTC. Translating gives CASSLSLRGQQYF. The rearrangement joins TRBV27 to TRBJ2-7; possible D gene TRBD2, 5 bases. The ends were cut back, 2 bases at V and 8 bases at J, with 13 bases in the middle. The CDR3 totals 13 residues. In germline, CDR1 is MNHEY, CDR2 SMNVEV (reference sequence).